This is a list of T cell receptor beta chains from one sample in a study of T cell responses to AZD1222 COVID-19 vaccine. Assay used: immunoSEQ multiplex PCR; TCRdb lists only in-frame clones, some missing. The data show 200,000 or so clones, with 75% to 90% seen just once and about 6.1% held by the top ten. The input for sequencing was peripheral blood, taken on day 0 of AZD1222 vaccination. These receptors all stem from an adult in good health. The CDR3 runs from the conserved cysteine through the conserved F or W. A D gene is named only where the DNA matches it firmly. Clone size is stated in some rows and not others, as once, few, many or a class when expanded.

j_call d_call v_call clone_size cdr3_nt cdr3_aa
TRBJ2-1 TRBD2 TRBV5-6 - TGTGCCAGCAGCTCCTGGACTAGCGGGAGTATCGAGCAGTTCTTC CASSSWTSGSIEQFF
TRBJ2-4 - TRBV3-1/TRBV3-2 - TGTGCCAGCAGCCAAGGGCCAGGGCCCGAAAACATTCAGTACTTC CASSQGPGPENIQYF
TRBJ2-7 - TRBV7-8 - TGTGCCAGCAGCTCCAGGACTCGATCCTACGAGCAGTACTTC CASSSRTRSYEQYF
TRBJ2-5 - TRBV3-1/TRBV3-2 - TGTGCCAGCAGCCAAGACCCAAACGGGCGAGGGGAGACCCAGTACTTC CASSQDPNGRGETQYF
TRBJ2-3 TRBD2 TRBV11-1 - TGTGCCAGCAGCTCAAGGACTAGCGGGGGGACAGATACGCAGTATTTT CASSSRTSGGTDTQYF
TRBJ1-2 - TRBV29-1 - TGCAGCGCCTTGGGTCAGGCGAATGGCTACACCTTC CSALGQANGYTF
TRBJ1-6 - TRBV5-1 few TGCGCCAGCAGCTCCTCGGGGGACCATAATTCACCCCTCCACTTT CASSSSGDHNSPLHF
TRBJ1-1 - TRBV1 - TGCACCAGCAGCCGGACAGGGGTGAACACTGAAGCTTTCTTT CTSSRTGVNTEAFF
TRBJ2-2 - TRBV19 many TGTGCCAGTAGCCCGCCCACCCGAAACACCGGGGAGCTGTTTTTT CASSPPTRNTGELFF
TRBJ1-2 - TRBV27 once TGTGCCAGCAGTTTGGGTTGGGGGGGTAATAACTATGGCTACACCTTC CASSLGWGGNNYGYTF